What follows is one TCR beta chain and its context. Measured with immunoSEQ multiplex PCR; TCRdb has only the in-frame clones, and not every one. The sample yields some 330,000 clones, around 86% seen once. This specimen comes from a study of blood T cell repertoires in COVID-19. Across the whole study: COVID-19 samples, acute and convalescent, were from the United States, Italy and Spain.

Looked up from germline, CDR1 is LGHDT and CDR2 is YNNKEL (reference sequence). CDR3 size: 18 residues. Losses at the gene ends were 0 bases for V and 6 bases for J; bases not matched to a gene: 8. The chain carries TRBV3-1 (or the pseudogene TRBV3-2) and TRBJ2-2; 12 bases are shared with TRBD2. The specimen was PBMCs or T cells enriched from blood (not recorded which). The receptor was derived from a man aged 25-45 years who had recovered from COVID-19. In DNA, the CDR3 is TGTGCCAGCAGCCAAGATAAGGCTAGCGGGGGGGCCGCCGGGGAGCTGTTTTTT. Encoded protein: CASSQDKASGGAAGELFF.